This TCR beta chain was identified during a study of cytomegalovirus exposure and HLA in healthy donors (dated by TCRdb to between 2016 and 2019). In the study overall: According to a later analysis, one platform produced both the roughly 110 validation repertoires and the 730 or so repertoires of the first cohort. The study aimed to test whether cataloging public T cell receptors could reveal signatures of past pathogen exposure. A separate validation cohort of roughly 130 different subjects was used in addition to the 666-subject first cohort. To predict cytomegalovirus infection status, the study brought together high-throughput TCR immunosequencing, statistical association of individual TCRs with disease status, and machine learning. Broad study findings and their caveats: Cytomegalovirus status was reported to be diagnosed by the classifier with high specificity and sensitivity in both the original and validation cohorts. In the study, 150 to 200 TCR beta chains were listed as associated with cytomegalovirus. In vitro tests confirmed that a few of the cytomegalovirus-associated TCR beta chains recognize cytomegalovirus antigens. Across donors, most TCR sequences were observed very rarely, whereas some public TCRs were present in many individuals. In a later analysis, TCRs clustered in the first cohort were found to also tend to co-occur in the 130 or so validation repertoires, with approximately 94% of cluster scores above 0. A later analysis lacked HLA typing for the validation cohort, so it scored co-occurrence in that cohort across all 120 repertoires. It was suggested by the authors that the approach could potentially be generalized to other disease states and immunological phenotypes.

The donors were included in the validation cohort of some 120 subjects, a group kept apart from the roughly 700-subject first cohort. Looking up the germline V gene yields CDR1 MDHEN and CDR2 SYDVKM. The CDR3 measures 17 amino acids from cysteine to phenylalanine. The sequence is cut down to CDR3 DNA, 51 bases in frame from base 1. Trimming takes 5 bases from V and 3 bases from J, and the germline ends sit 23 bases apart. Details on this clone: Its antigen remains undetermined. No per-base quality is available; no much larger clone lies one base away.

Library creation used the immunoSEQ multiplex PCR assay. The original methods were these. A statistical classification framework was built to diagnose cytomegalovirus status from the catalog of TCR beta chain sequences. The clones in this table, taken by TCRdb from immuneACCESS, are in-frame only. Not every clone is retained; where verified, under half of the shortfall comes from an unresolved V gene, and the cause of the rest is unknown. V and J calls and clone size are as listed in that table; D and trimming were resolved from the DNA. In all, the sample holds 140,000 to 150,000 clones, and about 94% of those were seen once. The top ten constitute roughly 1.9% of the sample.

Sequencing used PBMCs. The chain uses TRBV28 and TRBJ2-7; D gene: possibly TRBD1, on 6 matching bases. The receptor's source is a man aged 18 to 30 in good health and CMV-seropositive. This receptor has the CDR3 CASSHTTRQVPNYEQYF. The DNA sequence is given as TGTGCCAGCAGTCACACGACGAGACAGGTTCCGAACTACGAGCAGTACTTC.